Following are 24 T cell receptor beta chains from one sample sequenced in a study of T cell responses to AZD1222 COVID-19 vaccine. Clones were sequenced by immunoSEQ multiplex PCR, and TCRdb holds only the in-frame ones, with some missing. The sample lists more than 140,000 clones, more than 70% occurring once. Sequencing was performed on peripheral blood, taken on day 0 of AZD1222 vaccination. These receptors came from an adult in good health.

The chain employs TRBV5-1 and TRBJ2-7; D is ambiguous. This CDR3 is 14 amino acids long. Between the trimmed V and J ends, which lost 0 bases and 0 bases, there was a span of 7 bases. Germline CDR1 SGHRS, CDR2 YFSETQ. The CDR3, as DNA: TGCGCCAGCAGCTTGGATTCTGTCTCCTACGAGCAGTACTTC. Protein: CASSLDSVSYEQYF.

This sequence joins TRBV5-6 and TRBJ1-4, with 9 bases that match TRBD1. J was trimmed by 6 bases and V by 0 bases; bases with no gene match: 9. Germline V gene data show CDR1 as SGHDT and CDR2 as YYEEEE. This CDR3 has 17 residues. The CDR3 here is CASSLAGTGKFDEKLFF. CDR3 nucleotides: TGTGCCAGCAGCTTGGCCGGGACAGGGAAATTTGATGAAAAACTGTTTTTT.

The CDR3 nucleotides read TGTGCCAGCAGTTACTCATCAGGGGGCGGACTAGCTAACTATGGCTACACCTTC. Translated, it gives CASSYSSGGGLANYGYTF. This chain joins TRBV6-8 and TRBJ1-2; TRBD1 matches 8 bases. The V segment lost 0 bases and the J segment 0 bases; nucleotides outside the gene matches: 9. CDR3 length: 18 amino acids. CDR1 is MNHGY, CDR2 SAAAGT, per germline.

J is TRBJ2-2 and V is TRBV6-1; no definite D call. Germline assignment: CDR1 MNHNS and CDR2 SASEGT. There are 11 residues in the CDR3. The ends were cut back, 8 bases at V and 3 bases at J, with 4 bases in the middle. The CDR3: CASEYTGELFF. CDR3 DNA sequence: TGTGCCAGCGAGTACACCGGGGAGCTGTTTTTT.

This clone was seen a few times. V and J are TRBV6-2 or TRBV6-3 and TRBJ2-2, with D perhaps TRBD2 (6 bases). Germline CDR1 and CDR2: MNHEY and SVGEGT. The ends were cut back, 2 bases at V and 6 bases at J, with 16 bases in the middle. There are 16 residues in the CDR3. Here the CDR3 reads CASSYRAGWESGELFF. As DNA, the CDR3 is TGTGCCAGCAGTTACCGAGCGGGTTGGGAGTCCGGGGAGCTGTTTTTT.

The rearrangement uses TRBV7-6 and TRBJ1-2, with a tentative D call TRBD1 (5 bases). V shed 4 bases and J shed 5 bases, with 14 bases lying between them. Germline values: CDR1 SGHVS, CDR2 FNYEAQ. CDR3 length equals 14 residues. The CDR3 coding sequence is TGTGCCAGCAGCTGGGACCGGAGTGGGTATGGCTACACCTTC. Its protein is CASSWDRSGYGYTF.

V gene TRBV4-3 combines with J gene TRBJ2-2; D is unresolved. Germline CDR1 LGHNA, CDR2 YSLEER. The germline V and J ends were trimmed by 1 base and 5 bases, with 14 bases remaining between them. The CDR3 loop spans 16 amino acids. The CDR3 DNA is TGCGCCAGCAGCCAAGGGGATGAGGAATTAACCGGGGAGCTGTTTTTT. This sequence encodes CASSQGDEELTGELFF.

The J gene is TRBJ1-5, the V gene TRBV7-2, with TRBD1 as a possible D gene (6 bases). CDR1 is SGHTA and CDR2 is FQGNSA in the germline V gene. The CDR3 covers 16 residues. V lost 3 bases, J lost 2 bases, and 14 bases lay in between. In DNA form, the CDR3 reads TGTGCCAGCAGCTTCCCTTTGGGGGCCGGCAATCAGCCCCAGCATTTT. The encoded protein is CASSFPLGAGNQPQHF.

The chain has TRBV28 and TRBJ2-5, with a possible D match to TRBD1 (6 bases). V lost 4 bases and J 1 base, leaving 16 bases between the germline ends. This CDR3 is built from 16 residues. From germline, CDR1 is MDHEN and CDR2 SYDVKM. CDR3: CASSCPPDSTQETQYF. CDR3 bases: TGTGCCAGCAGTTGCCCCCCGGACAGTACCCAAGAGACCCAGTACTTC.

This clone was recorded only once. This chain uses TRBV6-2 or TRBV6-3 with TRBJ2-3, with 10 bases identical to TRBD2. CDR1 is MNHEY, CDR2 SVGEGT, per germline. V was pared by 2 bases and J by 5 bases, with 13 bases of the junction left unmatched. This CDR3 has 18 residues. This CDR3 is CASSYPRVSGGPKDTQYF. The CDR3 DNA reads TGTGCCAGCAGTTACCCCCGGGTTAGCGGGGGGCCGAAAGATACGCAGTATTTT.

J is TRBJ1-2 and V is TRBV9; 7 bases match TRBD1. The CDR3 totals 15 residues. Germline V gives CDR1 SGDLS, CDR2 YYNGEE. The J segment lost 0 bases and the V segment lost 4 bases, leaving 6 bases of the junction unmatched. This chain's CDR3 is CASSPRQGANYGYTF. For the CDR3, the DNA is TGTGCCAGCAGCCCGAGACAGGGCGCTAACTATGGCTACACCTTC.

This rearrangement joins TRBV30 to TRBJ1-1; TRBD1 might be the D (6 bases). The germline V and J ends were trimmed by 7 bases and 0 bases, with 15 bases remaining between them. The CDR3 is 14 amino acids. CDR1 is GTSNPN, CDR2 SVGIG, per germline (reference sequence). CDR3 nucleotide sequence: TGTGCCTCGAGCAGACAGGTAATGAACACTGAAGCTTTCTTT. This translates into CASSRQVMNTEAFF.

This clone showed up just once. The V and J genes are TRBV5-6 and TRBJ1-5; no reliable D call. Germline-derived CDR1 and CDR2 are SGHDT and YYEEEE. This CDR3 is built from 15 residues. V shed 2 bases and J shed 4 bases, with 13 bases lying between them. The CDR3 bases are TGTGCCAGCAGCTTAAGAGGTACACTGAATCAGCCCCAGCATTTT. Its protein is CASSLRGTLNQPQHF. Using reference TRBV5-6 and TRBJ1-5 for the parts outside the CDR3, the full variable domain is DAGVTQSPTHLIKTRGQQVTLRCSPKSGHDTVSWYQQALGQGPQFIFQYYEEEERQRGNFPDRFSGHQFPNYSSELNVNALLLGDSALYLCASSLRGTLNQPQHFGDGTRLSIL.

CDR3 protein: CASSEGMTEVYGYTF. The DNA for the CDR3 is TGTGCCAGCAGTGAAGGTATGACGGAGGTCTATGGCTACACCTTC. V is TRBV6-1 and J is TRBJ1-2; D call uncertain. The V and J ends lost 1 base and 4 bases respectively, with 13 bases between them. The CDR3 contains 15 residues. CDR1 is MNHNS, CDR2 SASEGT, per germline.

The CDR3: CASSEAGGSQDPLGYTF. Written as DNA, the CDR3 is TGTGCCAGCAGTGAAGCGGGGGGGTCACAGGACCCCCTTGGCTACACCTTC. The chain has TRBV6-1 and TRBJ1-2, with D perhaps matching TRBD1 (5 bases). This CDR3 spans 17 amino acids. Trimming took 0 bases from V and 7 from J, leaving 21 bases between them. Germline V gene data show CDR1 as MNHNS and CDR2 as SASEGT.

This sequence joins TRBV11-2 and TRBJ1-3; D ambiguous. The length of the CDR3 is 16 residues. The germline gives CDR1 SGHAT, CDR2 FQNNGV. The V end lost 5 bases, the J end lost 0 bases, and 14 bases lay between the germline ends. As DNA, the CDR3 is TGTGCCAGCAGCCGACTTTCCGGCGGCTCTGGAAACACCATATATTTT. Its protein product is CASSRLSGGSGNTIYF.

This chain links TRBV11-2 with TRBJ2-3; D is unclear. Trimming shortened V by 3 bases and J by 3 bases, and 16 bases separated the two germline ends. Germline V gene lookup returns CDR1 SGHAT and CDR2 FQNNGV. This CDR3 has 16 amino acids. CDR3 bases: TGTGCCAGCAGCTTCGAAATGGTCCCCAGTACAGATACGCAGTATTTT. Translating it yields CASSFEMVPSTDTQYF.

This rearrangement joins TRBV4-2 to TRBJ1-4; 7 bases are a match to TRBD1. This CDR3 comprises 15 residues. From germline, CDR1 is LGHNA and CDR2 YNFKEQ. V trimming: 3 bases; J trimming: 3 bases; junction bases outside the gene matches: 4. CDR3 residues: CASSQGQTANEKLFF. The CDR3 DNA sequence: TGTGCCAGCAGCCAGGGACAGACAGCTAATGAAAAACTGTTTTTT.

The CDR3: CASGLVGSSYNEQFF. The CDR3 DNA sequence: TGTGCCAGCGGACTTGTGGGGAGCTCCTACAATGAGCAGTTCTTC. The chain has TRBV28 and TRBJ2-1, with TRBD2 as a possible D gene (5 bases). The CDR3 is made up of 15 amino acids. Trimming shortened V by 8 bases and J by 0 bases, and 14 bases separated the two germline ends. CDR1 and CDR2 (germline): MDHEN, SYDVKM.

The chain recombines TRBV5-1 with TRBJ2-1; TRBD2 aligns across 12 bases. This CDR3 has 15 residues. Losses at the gene ends were 4 bases for V and 8 bases for J; bases not matched to a gene: 7. CDR1 is SGHRS and CDR2 is YFSETQ in the germline V gene. CDR3 nucleotides: TGCGCCAGCAGCCCGGAACGACTAGCGGGAGATGAGCAGTTCTTC. Protein product: CASSPERLAGDEQFF.

The V and J genes are TRBV9 and TRBJ1-6; tentative D call: TRBD1 (5 bases). The CDR3 has 17 residues. Trimming took 0 bases from V and 1 from J, leaving 11 bases between them. Per germline, CDR1 SGDLS and CDR2 YYNGEE. The CDR3 DNA is TGTGCCAGCAGCGTAGGAGGGGAAGGGTCCTATAATTCACCCCTCCACTTT. Encoded protein: CASSVGGEGSYNSPLHF.

The rearrangement links TRBV4-3 to TRBJ2-1; D gene unclear. The CDR3 covers 13 residues. Trimming left V 4 bases short and J 8 bases short, with 12 bases between. Germline CDR1 reads LGHNA; CDR2 reads YSLEER. The CDR3 DNA reads TGCGCCAGCAGCCGCAAGATCGACCATGAGCAGTTCTTC. It codes for CASSRKIDHEQFF.

The gene calls are TRBV11-2 and TRBJ1-1, with 7 bases lining up with TRBD1. V was pared by 4 bases and J by 7 bases, with 9 bases of the junction left unmatched. This CDR3 spans 14 amino acids. Germline V CDR1 and CDR2: SGHAT, FQNNGV. The CDR3 sequence is CASSSAQGRDEAFF. The CDR3 coding sequence is TGTGCCAGCAGCTCCGCACAGGGGAGGGATGAAGCTTTCTTT. Full variable domain (outside the CDR3, taken from reference TRBV11-2 and TRBJ1-1): EAGVAQSPRYKIIEKRQSVAFWCNPISGHATLYWYQQILGQGPKLLIQFQNNGVVDDSQLPKDRFSAERLKGVDSTLKIQPAKLEDSAVYLCASSSAQGRDEAFFGQGTRLTVV.

This rearrangement joins TRBV15 to TRBJ2-7, with D tentatively TRBD2 (6 bases). This CDR3 spans 17 amino acids. V lost 0 bases and J lost 7, with 22 bases in between. Germline-derived CDR1 and CDR2 are LNHNV and YYDKDF (reference sequence). CDR3 amino acids: CATSREPLTGGVREQYF. The CDR3 DNA reads TGTGCCACCAGCAGAGAACCCCTTACAGGAGGGGTGCGAGAGCAGTACTTC. The whole variable domain, filled in from reference TRBV15 and TRBJ2-7, reads DAMVIQNPRYQVTQFGKPVTLSCSQTLNHNVMYWYQQKSSQAPKLLFHYYDKDFNNEADTPDNFQSRRPNTSFCFLDIRSPGLGDTAMYLCATSREPLTGGVREQYFGPGTRLTVT.